This T cell receptor beta chain is from a study of blood T cells in healthy people across ages. Germline CDR1 is SGDLS and CDR2 is YYNGEE. The CDR3 has 14 amino acids. V gave up 1 base and J gave up 6 bases, with 13 bases separating them. Study findings and constraints: Estimates of total diversity, which came from one million sequenced T cells, were considered to be underestimates. Greater diversity and more naive CD4+ cells were seen in long-lived donors than in aged donors.

On this clonotype itself: Its cognate antigen is unknown.

A J-beta primer mix and a sample-barcoded 5' primer were used in a second PCR of about 7 to 12 cycles. MiXCR, applied by TCRdb to the 5' RACE reads, yields one record per CDR3 protein. The repertoire holds some 1.5 million distinct CDR3 sequences, 28% seen once, with roughly 8.2% in the top ten. Specimen: blood. The sequence was collected from a woman aged 25 to 45 in good health. This chain links TRBV9 with TRBJ1-2, with D unclear. CDR3 in amino acids: CASSVSGSEDGYTF. In nucleotides, the CDR3 is TGTGCCAGCAGCGTATCTGGGTCGGAGGATGGCTACACCTTC.